This T cell receptor (beta chain) was sequenced in a study of blood T cell repertoires in COVID-19. Profiled with immunoSEQ multiplex PCR; TCRdb holds only in-frame clones, not every one. The sample includes 150,000 to 200,000 clones, roughly four fifths of them seen just once. Germline CDR1 reads MNHEY; CDR2 reads SVGAGI. This CDR3 comprises 13 residues. V was pared by 4 bases and J by 3 bases, with 9 bases between. This chain links TRBV6-5 with TRBJ1-2, with D possibly being TRBD1 (5 bases). This TCR was recovered from a man between 60 and 70 years old with active or convalescent COVID-19. Sequencing used peripheral blood. This chain's CDR3 is CASSSTDYYGYTF. The CDR3 nucleotides read TGTGCCAGCAGTTCGACAGACTACTATGGCTACACCTTC.